This T cell receptor (beta chain) appears in the sequencing data of a study of T cell responses to AZD1222 COVID-19 vaccine. General study findings and limits: In the spike-specific TCR repertoire, nearly half reportedly target unmutated variant regions. The study sampled repertoires only after the peak T cell response. The donor cohort was predominantly white British with a female majority, and clonal diversity may have been underestimated.

Assay: immunoSEQ multiplex PCR; the TCRdb copy retains only in-frame clones and omits some. The table lists about 130,000 clones, about 90% of them singletons, with less than 2% in the top ten. Only one count was recorded for this clone. No antigen is known for it. Unmatched junction bases numbered 6, after V lost 3 bases and J lost 1 base. The CDR3 runs to 15 residues. Germline CDR1 SEHNR, CDR2 FQNEAQ (reference sequence). The V gene is TRBV7-9, the J gene TRBJ2-7, with TRBD1 matching over 7 bases. This TCR was recovered from an adult in good health. The material was peripheral blood, obtained on day 0 of AZD1222 vaccination. CDR3 sequence reads: CASSFPGRGSYEQYF. The CDR3 DNA follows: TGTGCCAGCAGCTTTCCCGGCAGGGGGTCCTACGAGCAGTACTTC.